The present T cell receptor (beta chain) was sequenced within a study of T cells in localized non-small cell lung cancer. Findings and caveats of the study: Uninvolved adjacent lung showed the highest T cell clonality, exceeding tumor.

V was clipped by 2 bases and J by 8 bases, with 9 bases between them. In germline, CDR1 is MNHGY, CDR2 SAAAGT. The CDR3 length is 13 residues. Here immunoSEQ multiplex PCR was the method, and the copy in TCRdb shows in-frame clones only, minus some. The sample has some 610 clones, 21% seen once. This clone ranks as large (0.1 to 1%). The target antigen is unknown. The receptor was derived from a female donor at least 60 years old with stage I squamous cell lung carcinoma. The sequencing used lung tumor tissue, collected before any cancer treatment. The chain employs TRBV6-8 and TRBJ2-2, with D possibly being TRBD2 (5 bases). DNA of the CDR3: TGTGCCAGCAGTTACCCGGGAACTGGGGAGCTGTTTTTT. Its translation is CASSYPGTGELFF.